Presented here are 4 T cell receptor beta chains from one specimen sequenced in a study of cytomegalovirus exposure and HLA in healthy donors. 13 Jbeta primers and 60 Vbeta primers were used for the PCR. Sequencing used immunoSEQ multiplex PCR; TCRdb keeps in-frame clones, though not all of them. The sample holds over 70,000 clones, over 65% seen once. The sample comprised PBMCs. The receptor source for this set is a man aged 30-40 years in good health and CMV-seropositive.

The chain has TRBV27 and TRBJ2-7; TRBD1 matches at 9 bases. V gave up 1 base and J gave up 6 bases; unmatched junction bases: 7. Germline CDR1 is MNHEY and CDR2 is SMNVEV (reference sequence). The length of the CDR3 is 15 residues. The CDR3 sequence is CASSLFRDRVSEQYF. The DNA of the CDR3 is TGTGCCAGCAGTTTATTCCGGGACAGGGTTAGCGAGCAGTACTTC.

The V call is TRBV5-4, the J call TRBJ2-5, with D perhaps matching TRBD1 (6 bases). Germline V CDR1 and CDR2: SGHNT, YYREEE (reference sequence). V lost 0 bases to trimming and J lost 0 bases, with 6 bases between them. The length of the CDR3 is 14 residues. The CDR3: CASSLGQDQETQYF. The DNA of the CDR3 is TGTGCCAGCAGCTTGGGACAGGACCAAGAGACCCAGTACTTC.

The CDR3 coding sequence is TGTGCCATCAGGGGGACACCCGAGGGCAATCAGCCCCAGCATTTT. Protein: CAIRGTPEGNQPQHF. The chain uses TRBV10-3 and TRBJ1-5; perhaps TRBD1 as D (6 bases). There are 15 residues in the CDR3. V lost 6 bases to trimming and J lost 2 bases, with 14 bases between them. The germline gives CDR1 ENHRY, CDR2 SYGVKD.

The chain recombines TRBV21-1 with TRBJ1-1; the table gives TRBD1 as D, unverified against the DNA. TRBV21-1 is assigned pseudogene status. This CDR3 region has 17 residues. The CDR3 DNA follows: TGTGCCAGCAGCTTCCGACCCCCGGGACAGGAGGACACTGAAGCTTTCTTT. It specifies CASSFRPPGQEDTEAFF.